This TCR beta chain was documented in a study of Ad26.COV2.S vaccination and SARS-CoV-2 variants. Findings of the study overall: Spike-specific TCR breadth in vaccine recipients exceeded that seen in placebo recipients. Breadth measured for non-spike TCRs was similar across vaccine and placebo recipients. Breadth and depth estimates from TCRs may understate total T cell responses.

Stated treatment: 15 to 20 received Ad26.COV2.S at low or high dose, single or two shots; several received placebo; per-sample allocation not given. Day 63 following the first vaccine or placebo injection was when the samples were taken. Notes on this clone: The antigen remains undetermined.

J lost 9 bases, V lost 4 bases, and 7 bases had no gene match. The CDR3 runs to 13 residues. Germline CDR1 reads MNHEY; CDR2 reads SVGAGI. Sequencing was performed with immunoSEQ multiplex PCR; in TCRdb, only in-frame clones are kept and a portion is missing. Of roughly 240,000 clones listed, 70% to 90% were seen once; the top ten hold about 10%. The sequence was collected from a person aged 18-60 years who received the Ad26.COV2.S COVID-19 vaccine or a placebo. The sample consisted of peripheral blood, taken in a trial of Ad26.COV2.S vaccine versus placebo. V and J are TRBV6-5 and TRBJ2-7, with TRBD1 identical over 9 bases. CDR3 in amino acids: CASSWDRAAGQYF. CDR3 coding DNA: TGTGCCAGCAGTTGGGACAGGGCAGCGGGGCAGTACTTC.